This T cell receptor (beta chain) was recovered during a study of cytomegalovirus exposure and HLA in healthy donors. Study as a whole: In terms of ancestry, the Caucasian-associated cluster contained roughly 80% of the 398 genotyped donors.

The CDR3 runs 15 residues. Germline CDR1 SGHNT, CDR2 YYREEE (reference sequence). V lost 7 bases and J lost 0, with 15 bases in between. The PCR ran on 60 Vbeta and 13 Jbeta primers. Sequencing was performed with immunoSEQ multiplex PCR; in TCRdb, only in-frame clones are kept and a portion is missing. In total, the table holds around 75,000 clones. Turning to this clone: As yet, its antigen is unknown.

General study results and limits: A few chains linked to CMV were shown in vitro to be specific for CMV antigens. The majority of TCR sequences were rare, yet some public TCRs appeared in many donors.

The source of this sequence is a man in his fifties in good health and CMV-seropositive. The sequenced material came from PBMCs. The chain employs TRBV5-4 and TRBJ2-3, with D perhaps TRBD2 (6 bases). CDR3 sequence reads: CASSRGTLSTDTQYF. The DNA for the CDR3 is TGTGCCAGCTCTCGCGGGACCTTGAGCACAGATACGCAGTATTTT.